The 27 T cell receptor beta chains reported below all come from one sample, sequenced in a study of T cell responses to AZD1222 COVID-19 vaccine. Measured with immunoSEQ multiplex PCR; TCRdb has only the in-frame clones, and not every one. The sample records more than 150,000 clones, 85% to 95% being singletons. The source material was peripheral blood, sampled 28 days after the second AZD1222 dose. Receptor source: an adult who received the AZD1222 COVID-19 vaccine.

The CDR3 DNA is TGTGCCAGCAGTTTTATAGGGACTCCGTCCACCGGGGAGCTGTTTTTT. It yields the protein CASSFIGTPSTGELFF. The J gene is TRBJ2-2, the V gene TRBV28; D might be TRBD2 (6 bases). CDR1 and CDR2 (germline): MDHEN, SYDVKM. This CDR3 has 16 amino acids. V was clipped by 3 bases and J by 4 bases, with 15 bases between them.

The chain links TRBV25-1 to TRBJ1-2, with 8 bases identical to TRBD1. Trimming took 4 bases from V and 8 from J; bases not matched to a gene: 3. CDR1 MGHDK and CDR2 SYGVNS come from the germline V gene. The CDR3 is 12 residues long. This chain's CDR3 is CASSGTGFGYTF. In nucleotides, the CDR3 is TGTGCCAGCAGTGGGACAGGGTTCGGCTACACCTTC.

The CDR3 protein is CASSTWTGPTYEQYF. The CDR3 DNA reads as TGTGCCAGCAGTACTTGGACAGGGCCCACCTACGAGCAGTACTTC. The chain uses TRBV2 and TRBJ2-7, with TRBD1 matching 8 bases. J lost 2 bases, V lost 5 bases, and 8 bases had no gene match. CDR3 length: 15 amino acids. The V gene's germline CDR1 is SNHLY and CDR2 FYNNEI. The whole variable domain, remainder taken from reference TRBV2 and TRBJ2-7, is EPEVTQTPSHQVTQMGQEVILRCVPISNHLYFYWYRQILGQKVEFLVSFYNNEISEKSEIFDDQFSVERPDGSNFTLKIRSTKLEDSAMYFCASSTWTGPTYEQYFGPGTRLTVT.

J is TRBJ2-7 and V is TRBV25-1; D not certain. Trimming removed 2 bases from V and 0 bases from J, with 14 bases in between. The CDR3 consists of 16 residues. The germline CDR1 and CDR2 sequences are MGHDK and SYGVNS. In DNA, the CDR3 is TGTGCCAGCAGTGAACATGGGGATTTGGGCTCCTACGAGCAGTACTTC. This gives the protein CASSEHGDLGSYEQYF.

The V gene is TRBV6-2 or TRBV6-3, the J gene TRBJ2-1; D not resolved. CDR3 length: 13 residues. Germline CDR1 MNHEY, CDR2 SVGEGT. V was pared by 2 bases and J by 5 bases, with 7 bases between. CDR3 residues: CASSYRQNNEQFF. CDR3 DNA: TGTGCCAGCAGTTACCGACAAAACAATGAGCAGTTCTTC.

The CDR3 region has the DNA TGTGCCAGCAGCCCCAGGGTGGGAGGTGGAAACACCATATATTTT. Its translation is CASSPRVGGGNTIYF. This chain links TRBV7-2 with TRBJ1-3; D possibly corresponds to TRBD1 (5 bases). V was cut by 5 bases and J by 3 bases, with 14 bases left in between. CDR3 length equals 15 residues. The V gene's germline CDR1 is SGHTA and CDR2 FQGNSA. The full variable domain, in which reference TRBV7-2 and TRBJ1-3 provide the parts outside the CDR3, is GAGVSQSPSNKVTEKGKDVELRCDPISGHTALYWYRQSLGQGLEFLIYFQGNSAPDKSGLPSDRFSAERTGGSVSTLTIQRTQQEDSAVYLCASSPRVGGGNTIYFGEGSWLTVV.

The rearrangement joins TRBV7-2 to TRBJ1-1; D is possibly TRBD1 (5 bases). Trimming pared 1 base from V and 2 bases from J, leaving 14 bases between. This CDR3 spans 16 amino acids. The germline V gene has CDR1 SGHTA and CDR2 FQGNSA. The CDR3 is CASSLVVGPANTEAFF. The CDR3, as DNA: TGTGCCAGCAGCTTAGTCGTGGGGCCCGCAAACACTGAAGCTTTCTTT.

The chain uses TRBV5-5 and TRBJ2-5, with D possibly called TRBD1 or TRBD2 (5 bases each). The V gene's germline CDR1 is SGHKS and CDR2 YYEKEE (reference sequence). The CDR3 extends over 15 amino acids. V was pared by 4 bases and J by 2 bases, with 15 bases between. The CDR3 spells CASSLYRDGQETQYF. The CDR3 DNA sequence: TGTGCCAGCAGCCTGTACCGGGACGGACAAGAGACCCAGTACTTC.

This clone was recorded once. CDR3 in DNA: TGTGCCAGTAGTATAGATGCAGGGCCCAATCAGCCCCAGCATTTT. Translated, it gives CASSIDAGPNQPQHF. This chain connects TRBV19 to TRBJ1-5; tentatively, D is TRBD1 (5 bases). Germline-derived CDR1 and CDR2 are LNHDA and SQIVND (reference sequence). The CDR3 spans 15 residues. V lost 0 bases and J 3 bases, leaving 9 bases between the germline ends.

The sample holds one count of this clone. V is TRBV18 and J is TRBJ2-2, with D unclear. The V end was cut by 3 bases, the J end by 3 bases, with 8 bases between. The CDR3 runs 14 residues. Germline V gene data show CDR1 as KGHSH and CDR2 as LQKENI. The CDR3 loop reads CASSPGSDTGELFF. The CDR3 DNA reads TGTGCCAGCTCACCTGGTTCCGACACCGGGGAGCTGTTTTTT.

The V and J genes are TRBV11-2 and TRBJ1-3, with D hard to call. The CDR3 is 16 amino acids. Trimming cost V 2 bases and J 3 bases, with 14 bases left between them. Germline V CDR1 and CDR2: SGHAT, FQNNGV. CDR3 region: CASSLFFGPFGNTIYF. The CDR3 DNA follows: TGTGCCAGCAGCTTATTTTTCGGTCCTTTTGGAAACACCATATATTTT. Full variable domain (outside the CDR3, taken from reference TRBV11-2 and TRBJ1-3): EAGVAQSPRYKIIEKRQSVAFWCNPISGHATLYWYQQILGQGPKLLIQFQNNGVVDDSQLPKDRFSAERLKGVDSTLKIQPAKLEDSAVYLCASSLFFGPFGNTIYFGEGSWLTVV.

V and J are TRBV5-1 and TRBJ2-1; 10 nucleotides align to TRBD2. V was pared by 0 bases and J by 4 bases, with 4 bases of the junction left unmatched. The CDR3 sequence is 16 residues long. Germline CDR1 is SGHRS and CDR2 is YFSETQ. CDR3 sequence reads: CASSLGLAGRYNEQFF. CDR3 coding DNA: TGCGCCAGCAGCTTGGGACTAGCGGGCCGATACAATGAGCAGTTCTTC.

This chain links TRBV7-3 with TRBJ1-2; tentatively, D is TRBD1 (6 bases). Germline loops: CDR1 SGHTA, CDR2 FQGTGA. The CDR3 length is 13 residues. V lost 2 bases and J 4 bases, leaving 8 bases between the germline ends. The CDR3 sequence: CASSLLGGYGYTF. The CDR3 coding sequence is TGTGCCAGCAGCTTATTAGGGGGCTATGGCTACACCTTC. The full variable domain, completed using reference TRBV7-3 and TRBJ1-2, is GAGVSQTPSNKVTEKGKYVELRCDPISGHTALYWYRQSLGQGPEFLIYFQGTGAADDSGLPNDRFFAVRPEGSVSTLKIQRTERGDSAVYLCASSLLGGYGYTFGSGTRLTVV.

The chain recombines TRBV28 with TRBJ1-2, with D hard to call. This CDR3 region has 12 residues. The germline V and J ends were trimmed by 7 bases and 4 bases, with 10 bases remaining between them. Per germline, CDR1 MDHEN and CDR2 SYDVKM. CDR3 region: CASNLGPYGYTF. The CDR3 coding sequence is TGTGCCAGCAATCTAGGTCCCTATGGCTACACCTTC.

This CDR3 reads CASSLVGNTEAFF. CDR3 in DNA: TGTGCCAGCAGCTTAGTGGGGAACACTGAAGCTTTCTTT. The gene calls are TRBV13 and TRBJ1-1; no clear D. Germline V lookup: CDR1 PRHDT, CDR2 FYEKMQ (reference sequence). The CDR3 is made up of 13 amino acids. Trimming stripped 1 base from V and 1 base from J, with 4 bases between.

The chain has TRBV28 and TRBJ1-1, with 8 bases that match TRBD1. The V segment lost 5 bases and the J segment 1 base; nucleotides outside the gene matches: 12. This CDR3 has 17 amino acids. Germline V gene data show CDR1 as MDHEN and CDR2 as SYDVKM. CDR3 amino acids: CASSPGGARGANTEAFF. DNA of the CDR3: TGTGCCAGCAGTCCAGGGGGCGCGAGGGGGGCGAACACTGAAGCTTTCTTT.

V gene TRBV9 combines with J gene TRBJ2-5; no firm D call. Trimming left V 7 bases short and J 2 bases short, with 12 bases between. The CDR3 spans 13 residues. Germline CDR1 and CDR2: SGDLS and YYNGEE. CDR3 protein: CASARTQQETQYF. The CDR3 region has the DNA TGTGCCAGCGCTCGGACCCAACAAGAGACCCAGTACTTC.

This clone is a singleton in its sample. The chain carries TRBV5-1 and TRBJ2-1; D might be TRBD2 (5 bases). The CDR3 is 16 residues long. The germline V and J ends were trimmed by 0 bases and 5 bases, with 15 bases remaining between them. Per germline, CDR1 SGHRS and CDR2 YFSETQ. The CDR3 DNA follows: TGCGCCAGCAGCTTGGGGGTGGGAGCCGTCAACAATGAGCAGTTCTTC. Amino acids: CASSLGVGAVNNEQFF.

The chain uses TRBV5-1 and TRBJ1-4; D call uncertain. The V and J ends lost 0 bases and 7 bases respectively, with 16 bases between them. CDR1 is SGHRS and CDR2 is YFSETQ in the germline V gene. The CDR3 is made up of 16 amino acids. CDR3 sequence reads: CASSLAVSAISEKLFF. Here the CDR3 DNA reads TGCGCCAGCAGCTTGGCCGTTTCGGCCATATCTGAAAAACTGTTTTTT.

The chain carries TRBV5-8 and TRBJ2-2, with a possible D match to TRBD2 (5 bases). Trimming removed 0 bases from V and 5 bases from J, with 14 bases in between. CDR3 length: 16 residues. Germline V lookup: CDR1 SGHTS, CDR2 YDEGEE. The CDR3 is CASSLVRSRGTGELFF. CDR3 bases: TGTGCCAGCAGCTTGGTCCGGTCCCGAGGGACCGGGGAGCTGTTTTTT. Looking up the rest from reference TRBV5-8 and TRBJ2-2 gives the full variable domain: EAGVTQSPTHLIKTRGQQATLRCSPISGHTSVYWYQQALGLGLQFLLWYDEGEERNRGNFPPRFSGRQFPNYSSELNVNALELEDSALYLCASSLVRSRGTGELFFGEGSRLTVL.

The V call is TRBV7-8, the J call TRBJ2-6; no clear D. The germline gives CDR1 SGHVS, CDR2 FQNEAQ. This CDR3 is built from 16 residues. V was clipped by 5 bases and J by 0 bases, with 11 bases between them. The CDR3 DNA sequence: TGTGCCAGCAGCCAGATCGCAAACTCTGGGGCCAACGTCCTGACTTTC. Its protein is CASSQIANSGANVLTF.

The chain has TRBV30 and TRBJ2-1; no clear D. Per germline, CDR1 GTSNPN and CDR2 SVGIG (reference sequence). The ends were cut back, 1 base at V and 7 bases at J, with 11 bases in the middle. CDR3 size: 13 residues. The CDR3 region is CAWSAGSRNEQFF. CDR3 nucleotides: TGTGCCTGGAGTGCAGGTTCCCGGAATGAGCAGTTCTTC.

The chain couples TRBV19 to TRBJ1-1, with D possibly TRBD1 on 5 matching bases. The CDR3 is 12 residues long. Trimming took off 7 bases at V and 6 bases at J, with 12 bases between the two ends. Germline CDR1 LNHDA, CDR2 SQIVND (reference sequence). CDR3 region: CASKGDTAEAFF. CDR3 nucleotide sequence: TGTGCCAGTAAAGGGGATACGGCTGAAGCTTTCTTT. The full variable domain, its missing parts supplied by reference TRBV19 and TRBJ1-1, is DGGITQSPKYLFRKEGQNVTLSCEQNLNHDAMYWYRQDPGQGLRLIYYSQIVNDFQKGDIAEGYSVSREKKESFPLTVTSAQKNPTAFYLCASKGDTAEAFFGQGTRLTVV.

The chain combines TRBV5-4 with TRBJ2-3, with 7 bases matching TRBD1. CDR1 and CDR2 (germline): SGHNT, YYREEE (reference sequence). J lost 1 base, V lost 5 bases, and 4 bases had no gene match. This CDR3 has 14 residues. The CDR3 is CASRLGGGTDTQYF. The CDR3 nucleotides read TGTGCCAGCAGGCTAGGGGGCGGCACAGATACGCAGTATTTT.

The CDR3 DNA reads as TGTGCCAGTAGTGTATACAGGAGCTACGAGCAGTACTTC. Translation: CASSVYRSYEQYF. The chain employs TRBV19 and TRBJ2-7; D possibly corresponds to TRBD1 (5 bases). The CDR3 is made up of 13 amino acids. From germline, CDR1 is LNHDA and CDR2 SQIVND (reference sequence). V gave up 5 bases and J gave up 3 bases, with 11 bases separating them. The full variable domain, in which reference TRBV19 and TRBJ2-7 provide the parts outside the CDR3, is DGGITQSPKYLFRKEGQNVTLSCEQNLNHDAMYWYRQDPGQGLRLIYYSQIVNDFQKGDIAEGYSVSREKKESFPLTVTSAQKNPTAFYLCASSVYRSYEQYFGPGTRLTVT.

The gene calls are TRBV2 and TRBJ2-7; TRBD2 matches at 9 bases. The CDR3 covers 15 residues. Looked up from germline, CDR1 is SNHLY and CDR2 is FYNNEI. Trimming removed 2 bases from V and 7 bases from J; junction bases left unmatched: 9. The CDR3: CASSESLAGVAEQYF. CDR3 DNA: TGTGCCAGCAGTGAATCCTTAGCGGGAGTGGCTGAGCAGTACTTC.

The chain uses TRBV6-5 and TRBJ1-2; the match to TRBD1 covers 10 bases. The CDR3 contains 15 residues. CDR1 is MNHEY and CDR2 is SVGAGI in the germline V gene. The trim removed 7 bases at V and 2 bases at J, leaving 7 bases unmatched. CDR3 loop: CASTGDRGQNYGYTF. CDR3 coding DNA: TGTGCCAGCACAGGCGACAGGGGGCAGAACTATGGCTACACCTTC.